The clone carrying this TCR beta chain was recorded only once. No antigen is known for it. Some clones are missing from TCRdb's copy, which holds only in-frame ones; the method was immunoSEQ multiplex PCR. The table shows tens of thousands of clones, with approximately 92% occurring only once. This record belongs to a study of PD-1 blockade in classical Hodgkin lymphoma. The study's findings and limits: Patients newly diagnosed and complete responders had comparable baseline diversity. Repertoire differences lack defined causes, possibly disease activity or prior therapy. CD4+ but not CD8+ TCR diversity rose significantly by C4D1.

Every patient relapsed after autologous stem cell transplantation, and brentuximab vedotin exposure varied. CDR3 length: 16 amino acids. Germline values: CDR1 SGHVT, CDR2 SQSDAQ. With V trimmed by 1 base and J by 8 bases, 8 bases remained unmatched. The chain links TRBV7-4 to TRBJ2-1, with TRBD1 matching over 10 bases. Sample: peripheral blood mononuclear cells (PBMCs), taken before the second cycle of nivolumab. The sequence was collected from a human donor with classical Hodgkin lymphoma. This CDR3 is CASSLGDRGCQDEQFF. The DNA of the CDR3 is TGTGCCAGCAGCTTAGGGGACAGGGGATGTCAAGATGAGCAGTTCTTC.